This entry lists 24 T cell receptor beta chains sequenced from one sample in a study of T cells expressing NK-cell markers. TCRdb re-called the 5' RACE reads; one entry per CDR3 protein, DNA not given. This sample lists around 550,000 distinct CDR3 sequences; its ten largest clones have 3% to 4.5%. Sequenced sample: blood T cells: a sorted CD56 or NKG2C T cell subset, CD4+ or CD8+ T cells, or bulk PBMC T cells (not recorded which). The source of these receptors is a man in his late teens or twenties in good health.

The chain employs TRBV24-1 and TRBJ2-1; without DNA, the TCRdb call of TRBD1 cannot be checked. The CDR3 has 15 residues. Germline CDR1 is KGHDR and CDR2 is SFDVKD. The CDR3 loop reads CATSDTPSVWNEQFF.

The J gene is TRBJ2-7, the V gene TRBV25-1; TCRdb names TRBD2, which stays unverified in the absence of DNA. CDR1 is MGHDK and CDR2 is SYGVNS in the germline V gene. The CDR3 runs to 13 residues. CDR3: CASSGREIYEQYF.

The CDR3 is CSATSPLNTEAFF. This sequence joins TRBV20-1 and TRBJ1-1. CDR1 is DFQATT, CDR2 SNEGSKA, per germline (reference sequence). CDR3 length: 13 residues.

The CDR3 sequence: CASSPPGTPRGVYEQYF. The chain employs TRBV5-1 and TRBJ2-7; TCRdb's D call of TRBD1 is untestable without DNA. From germline, CDR1 is SGHRS and CDR2 YFSETQ. The CDR3 is 17 amino acids.

The chain's CDR3 is CSARFTGSKNQPQHF. The chain carries TRBV20-1 and TRBJ1-5; TCRdb lists TRBD1, though no DNA is available to test this call. In germline, CDR1 is DFQATT, CDR2 SNEGSKA (reference sequence). CDR3 length: 15 residues.

The chain carries TRBV29-1 and TRBJ2-3; TCRdb lists TRBD1, though no DNA is available to test this call. CDR3 length equals 12 residues. Germline CDR1 SQVTM, CDR2 ANQGSEA. The CDR3 loop is CSVFREGAAQYF.

The chain carries TRBV29-1 and TRBJ2-5; the TRBD1 assignment by TCRdb is unverifiable without DNA. The CDR3 length is 15 residues. Germline-derived CDR1 and CDR2 are SQVTM and ANQGSEA. CDR3 amino acids: CSVVRKGGLKETQYF.

V is TRBV30 and J is TRBJ2-7; TCRdb's D gene call, TRBD2, goes unchecked for lack of DNA. CDR1 GTSNPN and CDR2 SVGIG come from the germline V gene (reference sequence). CDR3 length: 15 amino acids. This chain's CDR3 is CAWTLSGQSRYEQYF. Full variable domain (rest looked up from reference TRBV30 and TRBJ2-7): SQTIHQWPATLVQPVGSPLSLECTVEGTSNPNLYWYRQAAGRGLQLLFYSVGIGQISSEVPQNLSASRPQDRQFILSSKKLLLSDSGFYLCAWTLSGQSRYEQYFGPGTRLTVT.

The chain is built from TRBV5-1 and TRBJ1-1; TCRdb's D call, TRBD1, is unchecked because there is no DNA. CDR1 and CDR2 (germline): SGHRS, YFSETQ. The CDR3 extends over 15 amino acids. CDR3: CASSSMGIGDTEAFF.

CDR3: CASSQVRGAYEQYF. The rearrangement links TRBV3-1 to TRBJ2-7; checking the TCRdb D call of TRBD1 is not possible without DNA. This CDR3 comprises 14 residues. The germline V gene encodes CDR1 LGHDT and CDR2 YNNKEL (reference sequence).

The chain is built from TRBV5-1 and TRBJ2-5; TCRdb indicates TRBD2, and absent DNA this call remains unverified. There are 17 residues in the CDR3. Germline V gene sequence: CDR1 SGHRS, CDR2 YFSETQ. CDR3 sequence reads: CASSLGGGLGGQETQYF.

The CDR3 is CSARERGREYSNQPQHF. The chain uses TRBV20-1 and TRBJ1-5; TCRdb designates TRBD1, a call that cannot be tested without DNA. CDR3 size: 17 residues. Germline loops: CDR1 DFQATT, CDR2 SNEGSKA (reference sequence).

The rearrangement uses TRBV7-2 and TRBJ2-2. CDR3 size: 14 residues. Germline CDR1 and CDR2: SGHTA and FQGNSA. The CDR3 sequence: CASSLVGYTGELFF.

The rearrangement uses TRBV12-5 and TRBJ2-1; TCRdb's D gene call, TRBD2, goes unchecked for lack of DNA. Germline V gives CDR1 LGHNT, CDR2 FRNRAP. The CDR3 loop spans 13 amino acids. CDR3 protein: CASGQDWYNEQFF.

CDR3 loop: CSARDNRLAGSIYNEQFF. The chain combines TRBV20-1 with TRBJ2-1; the TCRdb D gene call, TRBD2, has no DNA to confirm it. Per the germline V gene, CDR1 is DFQATT and CDR2 is SNEGSKA (reference sequence). CDR3 length equals 18 residues.

The rearrangement links TRBV20-1 to TRBJ2-5; TCRdb's D call, TRBD1, is unchecked because there is no DNA. CDR3 length equals 12 residues. CDR1 is DFQATT and CDR2 is SNEGSKA in the germline V gene (reference sequence). The CDR3 here is CSARGQQETQYF.

J is TRBJ2-5 and V is TRBV29-1. The germline gives CDR1 SQVTM, CDR2 ANQGSEA. This CDR3 has 12 residues. CDR3: CSVEGTIETQYF. Supplemented by reference TRBV29-1 and TRBJ2-5, the full variable domain reads SAVISQKPSRDICQRGTSLTIQCQVDSQVTMMFWYRQQPGQSLTLIATANQGSEATYESGFVIDKFPISRPNLTFSTLTVSNMSPEDSSIYLCSVEGTIETQYFGPGTRLLVL.

The V and J genes are TRBV12-3 or TRBV12-4 and TRBJ2-7. This CDR3 contains 11 residues. CDR3 residues: CASSGAYEQYF.

The J gene is TRBJ1-1, the V gene TRBV5-1; the D call from TCRdb, TRBD1, cannot be confirmed without DNA. The CDR3 has 16 amino acids. Germline V gene lookup returns CDR1 SGHRS and CDR2 YFSETQ. This CDR3 is CASTPRSGSGDTEAFF.

The chain recombines TRBV11-1 with TRBJ1-4; checking the TCRdb D call of TRBD1 is not possible without DNA. Germline CDR1 reads SGHAT; CDR2 reads FQDESV (reference sequence). There are 18 residues in the CDR3. The CDR3 loop reads CASSTFRDRQTYNEKLFF.

The chain employs TRBV5-1 and TRBJ2-3. Germline-derived CDR1 and CDR2 are SGHRS and YFSETQ. CDR3 length: 15 residues. CDR3 region: CASSLAVGTADTQYF.

The genes are TRBV2 and TRBJ2-1; TCRdb calls TRBD2, which cannot be checked without DNA. CDR3 length equals 16 residues. The germline CDR1 and CDR2 sequences are SNHLY and FYNNEI. The CDR3 reads CASSEAPAGVGGEQFF. Looking up the rest from reference TRBV2 and TRBJ2-1 gives the full variable domain: EPEVTQTPSHQVTQMGQEVILRCVPISNHLYFYWYRQILGQKVEFLVSFYNNEISEKSEIFDDQFSVERPDGSNFTLKIRSTKLEDSAMYFCASSEAPAGVGGEQFFGPGTRLTVL.

This chain links TRBV2 with TRBJ1-1; TCRdb calls TRBD1, which cannot be checked without DNA. There are 15 residues in the CDR3. Germline V gene lookup returns CDR1 SNHLY and CDR2 FYNNEI. This chain's CDR3 is CASSPRGHGTAEAFF. The full variable domain, in which reference TRBV2 and TRBJ1-1 provide the parts outside the CDR3, is EPEVTQTPSHQVTQMGQEVILRCVPISNHLYFYWYRQILGQKVEFLVSFYNNEISEKSEIFDDQFSVERPDGSNFTLKIRSTKLEDSAMYFCASSPRGHGTAEAFFGQGTRLTVV.

The genes are TRBV12-3 or TRBV12-4 and TRBJ1-6. There are 18 residues in the CDR3. CDR3 loop: CASSLEGPSSAVSSPLHF.